This T cell receptor beta chain was sequenced during a study of cytomegalovirus exposure and HLA in healthy donors. General study results and limits: Judged likely to be a sequencing artifact was a cluster of highly shared sequence variants. Common viral pathogens were later found to be apparently linked to several of the most significant clusters. Overall, under 200 TCR beta chains were annotated as cytomegalovirus-associated. A later analysis reportedly identified an Asian-associated ancestry cluster as carrying fewer N-insertions than the approximately 670-donor mean.

Germline-derived CDR1 and CDR2 are SNHLY and FYNNEI. The CDR3 totals 15 residues. The V and J ends lost 6 bases and 7 bases respectively, with 18 bases between them. The primer mix had 60 Vbeta and 13 Jbeta primers. Assay used: immunoSEQ multiplex PCR; TCRdb lists only in-frame clones, some missing. This table holds about 160,000 clones, roughly four fifths found once. With regard to this clone: Its antigen remains unknown.

The TCR was taken from a man in his fifties or sixties in good health and CMV-seropositive. The material sequenced was PBMCs. V is TRBV2 and J is TRBJ1-4, with TRBD1 as a possible D gene (5 bases). CDR3 in DNA: TGTGCCAGCAGACCCCGGGGCGGGGTGACTGAAAAACTGTTTTTT. Residues: CASRPRGGVTEKLFF.